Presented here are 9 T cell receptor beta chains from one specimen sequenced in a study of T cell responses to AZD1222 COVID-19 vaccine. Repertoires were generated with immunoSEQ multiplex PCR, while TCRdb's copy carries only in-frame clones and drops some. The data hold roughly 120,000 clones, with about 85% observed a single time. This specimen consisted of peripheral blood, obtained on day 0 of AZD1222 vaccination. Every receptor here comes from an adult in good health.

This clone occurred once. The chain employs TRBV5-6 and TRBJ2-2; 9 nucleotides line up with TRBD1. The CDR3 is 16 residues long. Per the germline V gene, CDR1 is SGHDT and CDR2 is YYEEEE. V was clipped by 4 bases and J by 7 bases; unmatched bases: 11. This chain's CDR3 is CASSADRGKIGGELFF. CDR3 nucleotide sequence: TGTGCCAGCAGCGCAGACAGGGGGAAAATAGGCGGGGAGCTGTTTTTT. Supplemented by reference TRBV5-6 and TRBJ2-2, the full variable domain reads DAGVTQSPTHLIKTRGQQVTLRCSPKSGHDTVSWYQQALGQGPQFIFQYYEEEERQRGNFPDRFSGHQFPNYSSELNVNALLLGDSALYLCASSADRGKIGGELFFGEGSRLTVL.

Here the CDR3 DNA reads TGTGCCAGTAAGGGGTCAGGGGAGCAGTACTATGGCTACACCTTC. This codes for CASKGSGEQYYGYTF. The rearrangement joins TRBV19 to TRBJ1-2; possible D gene TRBD1, 6 bases. Germline CDR1 is LNHDA and CDR2 is SQIVND (reference sequence). Trimming removed 7 bases at V and 3 bases at J, with 18 bases between. This CDR3 is built from 15 residues.

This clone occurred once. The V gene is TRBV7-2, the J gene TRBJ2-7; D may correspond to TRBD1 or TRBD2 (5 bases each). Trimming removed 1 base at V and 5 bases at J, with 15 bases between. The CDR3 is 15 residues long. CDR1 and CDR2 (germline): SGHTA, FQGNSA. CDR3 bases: TGTGCCAGCAGCTTAGTACAGGTGCCGGGGAACGAGCAGTACTTC. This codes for CASSLVQVPGNEQYF.

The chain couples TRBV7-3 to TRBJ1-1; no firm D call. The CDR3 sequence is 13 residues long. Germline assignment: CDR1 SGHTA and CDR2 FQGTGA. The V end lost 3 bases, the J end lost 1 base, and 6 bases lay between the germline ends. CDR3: CASSFSQNTEAFF. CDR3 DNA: TGTGCCAGCAGCTTCAGTCAGAACACTGAAGCTTTCTTT.

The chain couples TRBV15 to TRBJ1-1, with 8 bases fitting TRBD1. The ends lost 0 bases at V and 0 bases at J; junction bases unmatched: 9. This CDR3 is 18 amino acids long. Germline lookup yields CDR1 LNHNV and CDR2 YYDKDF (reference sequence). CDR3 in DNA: TGTGCCACCAGCAGAGATGGCCAGGGGGCATCAATGAACACTGAAGCTTTCTTT. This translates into CATSRDGQGASMNTEAFF.

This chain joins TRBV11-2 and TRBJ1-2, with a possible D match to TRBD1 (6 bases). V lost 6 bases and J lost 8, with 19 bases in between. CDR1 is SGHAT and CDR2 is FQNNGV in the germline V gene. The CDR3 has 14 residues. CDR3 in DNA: TGTGCCAGCAGTACCATTACAGGGTTTTGGGGCTACACCTTC. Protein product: CASSTITGFWGYTF.

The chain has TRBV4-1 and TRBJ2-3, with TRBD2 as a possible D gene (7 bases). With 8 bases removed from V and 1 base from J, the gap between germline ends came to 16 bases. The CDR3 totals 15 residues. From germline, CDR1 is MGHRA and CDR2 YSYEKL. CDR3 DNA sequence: TGCGCCAGCCAGGCGGGCGGGGGCGGCACAGATACGCAGTATTTT. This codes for CASQAGGGGTDTQYF.

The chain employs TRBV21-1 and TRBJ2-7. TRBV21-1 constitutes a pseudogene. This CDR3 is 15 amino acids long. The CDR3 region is CASSDPKKVCHEQYF. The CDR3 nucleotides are TGTGCCAGCAGCGACCCCAAAAAGGTTTGCCACGAGCAGTACTTC.

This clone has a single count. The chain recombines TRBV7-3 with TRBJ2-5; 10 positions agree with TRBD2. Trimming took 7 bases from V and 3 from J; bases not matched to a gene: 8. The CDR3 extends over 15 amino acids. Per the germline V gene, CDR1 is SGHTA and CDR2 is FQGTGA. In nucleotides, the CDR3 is TGTGCCAGCAAGGGGTCTAGCGGGAGTGAAGAGACCCAGTACTTC. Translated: CASKGSSGSEETQYF.